This T cell receptor beta chain was identified during a study of T cells in localized non-small cell lung cancer. The method was immunoSEQ multiplex PCR; TCRdb's version includes in-frame clones alone and lacks a portion of them. The repertoire holds approximately 610 clones, with over 20% as singletons. Study conclusions and caveats: Median approximately 50 top-100 tumor clones were shared with paired adjacent lung. It remains possible that heterogeneity exists, since only one tumor region was sequenced. Highest T cell clonality was seen in uninvolved adjacent lung, surpassing that measured in tumor.

A remark on this clone: Its cognate antigen is unknown.

The CDR3 contains 15 residues. V shed 4 bases, J shed 1 base, and the junction held 4 bases outside the gene matches. Germline CDR1 reads LNHDA; CDR2 reads SQIVND (reference sequence). The rearrangement joins TRBV19 to TRBJ2-5; 9 nucleotides line up with TRBD2. The source of this sequence is a female donor older than 55 with stage I squamous cell lung carcinoma. Sequences were derived from lung tumor tissue, sampled before any cancer treatment. This chain's CDR3 is CASSTFSGGQETQYF. For the CDR3, the DNA is TGTGCCAGTAGTACTTTTAGCGGGGGCCAAGAGACCCAGTACTTC.